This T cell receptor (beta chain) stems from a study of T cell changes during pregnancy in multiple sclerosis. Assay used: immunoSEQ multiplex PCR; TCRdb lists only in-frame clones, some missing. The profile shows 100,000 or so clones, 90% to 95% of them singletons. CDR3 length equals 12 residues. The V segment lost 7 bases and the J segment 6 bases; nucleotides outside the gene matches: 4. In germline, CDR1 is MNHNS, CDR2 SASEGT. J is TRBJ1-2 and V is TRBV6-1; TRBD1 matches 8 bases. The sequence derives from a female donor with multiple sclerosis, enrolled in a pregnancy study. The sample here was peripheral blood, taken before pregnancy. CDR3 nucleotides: TGTGCCAGCACCCAGGACAGGGATGGCTACACCTTC. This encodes CASTQDRDGYTF.